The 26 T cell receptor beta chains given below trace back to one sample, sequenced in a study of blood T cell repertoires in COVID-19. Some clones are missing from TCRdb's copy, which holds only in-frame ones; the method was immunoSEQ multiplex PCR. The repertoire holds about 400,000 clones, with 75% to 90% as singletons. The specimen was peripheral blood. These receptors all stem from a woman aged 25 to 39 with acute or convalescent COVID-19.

CDR3 in DNA: TGTGCCAGCAGCGCCAGGGGAGTCGACACCGGGGAGCTGTTTTTT. As protein: CASSARGVDTGELFF. The chain couples TRBV11-2 to TRBJ2-2; TRBD1 is a possible D gene (6 bases). The germline V gene has CDR1 SGHAT and CDR2 FQNNGV. V was clipped by 5 bases and J by 3 bases, with 13 bases between them. The length of the CDR3 is 15 residues. Variable domain in full (rest from reference TRBV11-2 and TRBJ2-2): EAGVAQSPRYKIIEKRQSVAFWCNPISGHATLYWYQQILGQGPKLLIQFQNNGVVDDSQLPKDRFSAERLKGVDSTLKIQPAKLEDSAVYLCASSARGVDTGELFFGEGSRLTVL.

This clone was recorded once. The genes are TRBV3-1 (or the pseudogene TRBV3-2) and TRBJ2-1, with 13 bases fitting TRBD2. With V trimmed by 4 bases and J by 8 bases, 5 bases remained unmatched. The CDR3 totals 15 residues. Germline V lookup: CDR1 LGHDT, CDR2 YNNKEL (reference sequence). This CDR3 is CASSPGTSGEDEQFF. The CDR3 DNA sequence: TGTGCCAGCAGCCCAGGGACTAGCGGGGAAGATGAGCAGTTCTTC.

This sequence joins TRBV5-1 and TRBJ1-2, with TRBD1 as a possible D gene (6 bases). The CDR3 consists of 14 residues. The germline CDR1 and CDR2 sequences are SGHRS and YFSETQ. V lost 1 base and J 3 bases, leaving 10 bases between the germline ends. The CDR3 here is CASSLYAGDYGYTF. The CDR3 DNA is TGCGCCAGCAGCTTGTATGCAGGGGACTATGGCTACACCTTC.

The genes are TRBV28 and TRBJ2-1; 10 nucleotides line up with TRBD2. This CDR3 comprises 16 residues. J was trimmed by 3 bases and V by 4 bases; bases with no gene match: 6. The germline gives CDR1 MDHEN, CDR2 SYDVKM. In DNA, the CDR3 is TGTGCCAGCAGTTCCCTACTAGCGGGGAACTACAATGAGCAGTTCTTC. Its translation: CASSSLLAGNYNEQFF.

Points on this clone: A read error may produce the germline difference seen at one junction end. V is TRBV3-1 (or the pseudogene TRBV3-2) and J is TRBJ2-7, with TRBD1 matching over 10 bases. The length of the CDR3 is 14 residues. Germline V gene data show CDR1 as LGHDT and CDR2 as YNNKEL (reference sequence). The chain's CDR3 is CASSQWGTGEGLNF. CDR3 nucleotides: TGTGCCAGCAGCCAGTGGGGGACAGGGGAGGGTCTTAACTTC.

The CDR3: CASSSRGIAYEQYF. CDR3 nucleotides: TGTGCCAGCAGTTCAAGGGGGATTGCCTACGAGCAGTACTTC. The chain combines TRBV27 with TRBJ2-7; tentative D call: TRBD1 (6 bases). The V end lost 4 bases, the J end lost 2 bases, and 12 bases lay between the germline ends. The germline CDR1 and CDR2 sequences are MNHEY and SMNVEV (reference sequence). This CDR3 has 14 amino acids.

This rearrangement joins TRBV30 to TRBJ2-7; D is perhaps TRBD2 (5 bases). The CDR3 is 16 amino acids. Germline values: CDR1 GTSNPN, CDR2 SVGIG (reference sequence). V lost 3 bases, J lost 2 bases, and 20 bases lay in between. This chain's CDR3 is CAWRPEAGAFPYEQYF. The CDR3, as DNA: TGTGCCTGGAGGCCGGAGGCAGGTGCCTTCCCCTACGAGCAGTACTTC.

Here the CDR3 reads CSASAGDPSTDTQYF. In nucleotides, the CDR3 is TGCAGTGCTAGTGCGGGGGACCCAAGCACAGATACGCAGTATTTT. The chain couples TRBV20-1 to TRBJ2-3; 7 positions match TRBD2. There are 15 residues in the CDR3. Germline values: CDR1 DFQATT, CDR2 SNEGSKA (reference sequence). V lost 3 bases and J lost 0; bases outside the gene matches: 6.

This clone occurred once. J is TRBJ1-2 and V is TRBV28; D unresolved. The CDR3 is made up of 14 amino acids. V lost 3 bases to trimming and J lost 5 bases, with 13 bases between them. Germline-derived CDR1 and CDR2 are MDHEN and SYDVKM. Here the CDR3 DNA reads TGTGCCAGCAGTTTCGGCGCAGAACTATATGGCTACACCTTC. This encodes CASSFGAELYGYTF.

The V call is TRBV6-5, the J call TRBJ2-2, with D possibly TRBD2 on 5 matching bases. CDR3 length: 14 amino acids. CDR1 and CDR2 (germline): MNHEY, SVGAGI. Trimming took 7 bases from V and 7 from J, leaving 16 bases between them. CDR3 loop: CASTNIDYNGELFF. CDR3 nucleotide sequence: TGTGCCAGCACCAACATTGACTACAACGGGGAGCTGTTTTTT.

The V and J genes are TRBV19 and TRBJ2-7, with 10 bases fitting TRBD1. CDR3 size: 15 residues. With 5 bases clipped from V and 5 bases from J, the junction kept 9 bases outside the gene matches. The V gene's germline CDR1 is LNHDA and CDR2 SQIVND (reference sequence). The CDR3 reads CASSPSGTGAHEQYF. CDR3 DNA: TGTGCCAGTAGTCCGAGCGGGACAGGGGCCCACGAGCAGTACTTC.

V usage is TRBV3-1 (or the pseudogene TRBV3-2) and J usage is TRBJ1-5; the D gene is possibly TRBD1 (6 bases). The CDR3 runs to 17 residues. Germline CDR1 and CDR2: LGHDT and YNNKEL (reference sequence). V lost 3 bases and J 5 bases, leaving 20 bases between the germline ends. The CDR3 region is CASSQPWTEVFHQPQHF. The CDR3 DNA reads TGTGCCAGCAGCCAGCCCTGGACAGAGGTCTTCCATCAGCCCCAGCATTTT.

As DNA, the CDR3 is TGTGCCAGCAGCCAAGCAGACAGGGGGCGGTATTTT. This encodes CASSQADRGRYF. The chain employs TRBV3-1 (or the pseudogene TRBV3-2) and TRBJ2-3; 10 nucleotides line up with TRBD1. The V gene's germline CDR1 is LGHDT and CDR2 YNNKEL (reference sequence). CDR3 length equals 12 residues. J gave up 14 bases and V 1 base, and 3 bases lay outside the gene matches.

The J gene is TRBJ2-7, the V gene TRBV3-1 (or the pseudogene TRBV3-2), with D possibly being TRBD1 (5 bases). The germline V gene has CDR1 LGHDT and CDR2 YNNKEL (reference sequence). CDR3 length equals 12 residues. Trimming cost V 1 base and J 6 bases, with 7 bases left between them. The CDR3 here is CASSQGGFEQYF. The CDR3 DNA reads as TGTGCCAGCAGCCAAGGGGGCTTCGAGCAGTACTTC.

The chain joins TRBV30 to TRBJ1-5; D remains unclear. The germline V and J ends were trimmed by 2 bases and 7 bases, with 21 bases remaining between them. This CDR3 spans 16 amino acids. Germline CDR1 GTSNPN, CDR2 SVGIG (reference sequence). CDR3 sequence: CAWSNLAGDLGQPQHF. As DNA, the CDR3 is TGTGCCTGGAGTAATCTGGCGGGTGACCTTGGACAGCCCCAGCATTTT.

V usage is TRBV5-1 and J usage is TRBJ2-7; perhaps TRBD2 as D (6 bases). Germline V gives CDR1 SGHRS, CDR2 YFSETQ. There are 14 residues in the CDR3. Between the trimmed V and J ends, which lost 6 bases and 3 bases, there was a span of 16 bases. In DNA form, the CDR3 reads TGCGCCAGCACTCTCGGGGGTCAAGGCTACGAGCAGTACTTC. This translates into CASTLGGQGYEQYF.

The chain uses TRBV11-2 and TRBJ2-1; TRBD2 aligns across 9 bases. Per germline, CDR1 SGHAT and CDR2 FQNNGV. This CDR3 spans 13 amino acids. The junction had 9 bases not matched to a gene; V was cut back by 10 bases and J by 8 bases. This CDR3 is CAIAGGPGDEQFF. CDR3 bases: TGTGCCATTGCGGGGGGGCCAGGCGATGAGCAGTTCTTC.

The CDR3 nucleotides are TGTGCCAGCAGTCTAACCCCGCCTAGCGGGGGGCACAATGAGCAGTTCTTC. Amino acid sequence: CASSLTPPSGGHNEQFF. The chain joins TRBV27 to TRBJ2-1; TRBD2 agrees at 11 bases. CDR1 is MNHEY and CDR2 is SMNVEV in the germline V gene (reference sequence). This CDR3 has 17 amino acids. The V gene end was trimmed by 5 bases and the J gene end by 5 bases; junction bases not matched to a gene: 11.

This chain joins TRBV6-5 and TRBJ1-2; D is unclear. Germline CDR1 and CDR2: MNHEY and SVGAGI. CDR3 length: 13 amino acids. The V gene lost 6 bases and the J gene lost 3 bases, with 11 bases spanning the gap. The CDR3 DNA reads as TGTGCCAGCAGACCCAGTTCCTACTATGGCTACACCTTC. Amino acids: CASRPSSYYGYTF.

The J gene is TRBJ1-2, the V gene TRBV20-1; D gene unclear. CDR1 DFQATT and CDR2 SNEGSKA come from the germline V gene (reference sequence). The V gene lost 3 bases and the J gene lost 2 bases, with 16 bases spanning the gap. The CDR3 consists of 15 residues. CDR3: CSASPDSRVNYGYTF. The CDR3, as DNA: TGCAGTGCTAGTCCGGACTCTCGGGTCAACTATGGCTACACCTTC.

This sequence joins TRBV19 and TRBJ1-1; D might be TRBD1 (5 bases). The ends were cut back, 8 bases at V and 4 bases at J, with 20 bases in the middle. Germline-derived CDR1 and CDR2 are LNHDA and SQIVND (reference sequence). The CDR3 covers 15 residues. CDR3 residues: CASGGREEGGTEAFF. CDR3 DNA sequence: TGTGCCAGTGGGGGACGGGAGGAAGGTGGCACTGAAGCTTTCTTT.

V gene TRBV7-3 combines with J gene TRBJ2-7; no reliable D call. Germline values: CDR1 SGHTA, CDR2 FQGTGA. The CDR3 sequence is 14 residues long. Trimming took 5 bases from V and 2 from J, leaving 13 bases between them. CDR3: CASSPSGLPYEQYF. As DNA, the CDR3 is TGTGCCAGCAGCCCTTCCGGGTTGCCCTACGAGCAGTACTTC.

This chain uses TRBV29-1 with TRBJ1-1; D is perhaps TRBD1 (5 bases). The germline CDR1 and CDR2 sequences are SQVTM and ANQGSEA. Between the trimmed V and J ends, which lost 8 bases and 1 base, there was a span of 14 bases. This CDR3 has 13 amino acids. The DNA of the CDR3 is TGCAGCTCAAAGGGGCTGACGAACACTGAAGCTTTCTTT. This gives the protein CSSKGLTNTEAFF.

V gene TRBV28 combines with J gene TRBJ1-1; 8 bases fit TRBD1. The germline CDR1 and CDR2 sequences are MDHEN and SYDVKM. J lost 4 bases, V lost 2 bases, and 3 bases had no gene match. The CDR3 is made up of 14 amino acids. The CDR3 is CASSLQGAATEAFF. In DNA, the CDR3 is TGTGCCAGCAGTTTACAGGGGGCGGCCACTGAAGCTTTCTTT.

The CDR3 loop is CASSRGGNNEQFF. DNA for the CDR3: TGCGCCAGCAGTCGCGGGGGAAACAATGAGCAGTTCTTC. The chain recombines TRBV10-1 with TRBJ2-1; 7 positions match TRBD2. This CDR3 is 13 amino acids long. V lost 5 bases, J lost 5 bases, and 3 bases stayed unmatched. Per germline, CDR1 WNHNN and CDR2 SYGVQD (reference sequence).

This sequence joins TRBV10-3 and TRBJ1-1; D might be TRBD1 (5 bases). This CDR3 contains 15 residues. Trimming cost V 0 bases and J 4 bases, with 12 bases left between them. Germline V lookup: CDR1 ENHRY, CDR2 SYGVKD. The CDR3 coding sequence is TGTGCCATCAGTGAGTCGGTGGGGGGTGGCACTGAAGCTTTCTTT. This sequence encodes CAISESVGGGTEAFF.